This TCR beta chain stems from a study of response to subunit inactivated influenza vaccine (dated by TCRdb to 2016 to 2019). For the wider study: The study used deep quantitative T cell receptor repertoire profiling to track responses to a trivalent subunit inactivated influenza vaccine. The full study reports these points: According to the authors, only a limited number of new T cells may be recruited by each seasonal influenza vaccination.

This clonotype was recorded at least ten times. Which antigen it targets is not known. No much larger clone exists at a distance of one base, and base qualities are not known. For this chain, trimming is 5 bases at the V end and 3 bases at the J end, and the number of junction bases without a gene match is 3. The CDR3 runs 13 amino acids, cysteine and phenylalanine included. The retained sequence is limited to the CDR3, 39 bases, with the frame set at the first base. From the germline V gene, CDR1 is SGHRS and CDR2 is YFSETQ. Libraries were made using RT-PCR. Sequencing relied on an Illumina HiSeq 2500. TCRdb reprocessed the public reads (quality trimming at Q25 with fastp, clone calling with MiXCR) and kept in-frame beta chains. All rows with the same CDR3 protein become a single entry with the most common DNA and genes. Recorded for this sample are about 500,000 distinct CDR3 sequences; under 8.5% of them occurred a single time. Of the sample, about an eighth is held by the ten largest clones.

The chain couples TRBV5-1 to TRBJ2-7, and 9 bases in between align with TRBD1. The sequence was collected from a man between 50 and 75 years old who received an inactivated influenza vaccine. Donor details come from another sample of the same person, matched by shared clones. Sequenced material: PBMCs from blood, taken about 24 months after vaccination. The CDR3 loop reads CASRQGQGYEQYF. Read as DNA, the sequence is TGCGCCAGCAGGCAGGGACAGGGCTACGAGCAGTACTTC.